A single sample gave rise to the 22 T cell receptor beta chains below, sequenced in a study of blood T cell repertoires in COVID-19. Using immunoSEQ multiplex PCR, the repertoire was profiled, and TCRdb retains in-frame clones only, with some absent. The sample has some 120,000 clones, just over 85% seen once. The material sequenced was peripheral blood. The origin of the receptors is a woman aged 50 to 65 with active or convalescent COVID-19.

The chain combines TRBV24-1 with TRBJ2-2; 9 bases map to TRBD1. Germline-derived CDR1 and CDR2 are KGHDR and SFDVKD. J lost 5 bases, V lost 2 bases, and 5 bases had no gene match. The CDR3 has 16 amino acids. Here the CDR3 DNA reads TGTGCCACCAGTGATTCCGACAGGGGGTGGACCGGGGAGCTGTTTTTT. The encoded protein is CATSDSDRGWTGELFF.

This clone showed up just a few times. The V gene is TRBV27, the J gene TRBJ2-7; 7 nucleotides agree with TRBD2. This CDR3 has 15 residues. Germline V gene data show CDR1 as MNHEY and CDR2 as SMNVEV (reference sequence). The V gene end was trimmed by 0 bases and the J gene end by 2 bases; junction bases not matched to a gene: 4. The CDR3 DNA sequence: TGTGCCAGCAGTTTATCACCAGGGAGGGCCTACGAGCAGTACTTC. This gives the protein CASSLSPGRAYEQYF.

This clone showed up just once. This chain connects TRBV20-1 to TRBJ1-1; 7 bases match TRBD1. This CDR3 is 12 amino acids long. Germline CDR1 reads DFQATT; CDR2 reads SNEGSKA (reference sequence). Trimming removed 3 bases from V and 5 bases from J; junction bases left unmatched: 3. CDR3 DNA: TGCAGTGCTAGTTCACAGGGGACTGAAGCTTTCTTT. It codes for CSASSQGTEAFF.

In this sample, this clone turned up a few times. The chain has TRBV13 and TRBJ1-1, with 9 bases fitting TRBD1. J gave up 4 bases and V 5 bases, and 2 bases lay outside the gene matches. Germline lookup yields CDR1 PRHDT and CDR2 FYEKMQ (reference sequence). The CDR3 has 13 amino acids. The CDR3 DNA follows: TGTGCCAGCAGCGCGACAGGGGGCACTGAAGCTTTCTTT. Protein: CASSATGGTEAFF.

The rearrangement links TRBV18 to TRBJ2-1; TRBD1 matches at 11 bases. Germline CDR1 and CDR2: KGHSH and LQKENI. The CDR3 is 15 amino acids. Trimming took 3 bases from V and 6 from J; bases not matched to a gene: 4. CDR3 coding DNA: TGTGCCAGCTCACCTCCGGGACAGGGGGGCAATGAGCAGTTCTTC. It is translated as CASSPPGQGGNEQFF.

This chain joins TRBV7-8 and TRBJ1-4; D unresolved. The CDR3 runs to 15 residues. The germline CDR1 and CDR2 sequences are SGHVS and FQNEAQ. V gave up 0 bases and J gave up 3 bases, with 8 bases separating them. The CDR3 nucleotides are TGTGCCAGCAGCTTAGCGGGAGGTTCTAATGAAAAACTGTTTTTT. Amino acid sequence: CASSLAGGSNEKLFF.

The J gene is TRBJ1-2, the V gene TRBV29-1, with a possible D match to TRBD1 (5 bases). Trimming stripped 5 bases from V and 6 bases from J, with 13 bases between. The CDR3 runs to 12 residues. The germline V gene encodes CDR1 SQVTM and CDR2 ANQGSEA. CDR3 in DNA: TGCAGCGTTCGTAGGGGTGCGGATGGCTACACCTTC. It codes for CSVRRGADGYTF.

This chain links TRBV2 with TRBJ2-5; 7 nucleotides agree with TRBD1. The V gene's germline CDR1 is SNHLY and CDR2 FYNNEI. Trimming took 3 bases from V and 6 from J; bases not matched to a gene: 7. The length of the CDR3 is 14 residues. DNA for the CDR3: TGTGCCAGCAGTGATGGGTACAGGGGTCAGACCCAGTACTTC. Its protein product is CASSDGYRGQTQYF.

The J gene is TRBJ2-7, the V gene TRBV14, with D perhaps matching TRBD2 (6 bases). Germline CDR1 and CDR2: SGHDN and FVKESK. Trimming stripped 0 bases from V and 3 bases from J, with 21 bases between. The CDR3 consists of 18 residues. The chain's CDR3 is CASSQDSGEPSILYEQYF. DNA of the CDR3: TGTGCCAGCAGCCAAGATTCGGGAGAACCGTCAATCCTCTACGAGCAGTACTTC.

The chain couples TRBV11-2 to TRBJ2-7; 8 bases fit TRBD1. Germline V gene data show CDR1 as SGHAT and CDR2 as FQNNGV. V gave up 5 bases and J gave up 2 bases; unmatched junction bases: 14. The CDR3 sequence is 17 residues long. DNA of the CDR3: TGTGCCAGCAGCGTTAATAGGGGGACAGGATCTGCCTACGAGCAGTACTTC. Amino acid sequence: CASSVNRGTGSAYEQYF.

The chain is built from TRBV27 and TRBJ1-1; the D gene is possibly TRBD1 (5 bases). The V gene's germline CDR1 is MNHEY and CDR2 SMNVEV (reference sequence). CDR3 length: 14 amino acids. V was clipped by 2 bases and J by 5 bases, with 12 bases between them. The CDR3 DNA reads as TGTGCCAGCAGTTTACGCGGGGCGAGAACTGAAGCTTTCTTT. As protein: CASSLRGARTEAFF.

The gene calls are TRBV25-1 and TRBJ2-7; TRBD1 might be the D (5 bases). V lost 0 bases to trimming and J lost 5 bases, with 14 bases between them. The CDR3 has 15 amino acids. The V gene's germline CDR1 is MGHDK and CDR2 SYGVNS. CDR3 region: CASSEYSNRRNEQYF. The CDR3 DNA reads TGTGCCAGCAGTGAATACTCGAACAGGCGAAACGAGCAGTACTTC.

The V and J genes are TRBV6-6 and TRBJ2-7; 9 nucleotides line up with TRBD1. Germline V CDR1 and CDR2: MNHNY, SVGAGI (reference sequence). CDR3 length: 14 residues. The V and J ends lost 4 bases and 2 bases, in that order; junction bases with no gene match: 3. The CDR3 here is CASSWTGAPYEQYF. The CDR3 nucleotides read TGTGCCAGCAGTTGGACAGGGGCCCCCTACGAGCAGTACTTC.

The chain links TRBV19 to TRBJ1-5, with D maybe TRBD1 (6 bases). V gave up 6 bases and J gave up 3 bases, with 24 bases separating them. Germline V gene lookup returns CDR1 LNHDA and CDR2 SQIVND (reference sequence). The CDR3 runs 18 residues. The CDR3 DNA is TGTGCCAGTAGCAAGAGAACAGGGTATACTACCTTCAATCAGCCCCAGCATTTT. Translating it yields CASSKRTGYTTFNQPQHF.

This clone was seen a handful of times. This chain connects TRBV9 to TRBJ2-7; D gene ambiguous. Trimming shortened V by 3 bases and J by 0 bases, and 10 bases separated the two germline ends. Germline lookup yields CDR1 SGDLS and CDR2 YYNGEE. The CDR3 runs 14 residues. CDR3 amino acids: CASSGHASSYEQYF. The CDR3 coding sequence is TGTGCCAGCAGCGGCCACGCGAGCTCCTACGAGCAGTACTTC.

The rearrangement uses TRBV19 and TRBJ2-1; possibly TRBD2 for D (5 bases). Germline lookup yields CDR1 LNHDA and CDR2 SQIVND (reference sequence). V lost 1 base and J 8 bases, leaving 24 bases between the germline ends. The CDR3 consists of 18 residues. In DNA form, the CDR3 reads TGTGCCAGTAGTATAGCCGCGTCCTCCGGAGGTAGGTGGTATGAGCAGTTCTTC. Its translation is CASSIAASSGGRWYEQFF.

CDR3 nucleotides: TGTGCCAGCAGCCAATATTACCGGGACAGGGGGAACATTCAGTACTTC. It encodes CASSQYYRDRGNIQYF. V is TRBV4-2 and J is TRBJ2-4; 11 positions match TRBD1. The CDR3 sequence is 16 residues long. J gave up 7 bases and V 2 bases, and 7 bases lay outside the gene matches. The V gene's germline CDR1 is LGHNA and CDR2 YNFKEQ.

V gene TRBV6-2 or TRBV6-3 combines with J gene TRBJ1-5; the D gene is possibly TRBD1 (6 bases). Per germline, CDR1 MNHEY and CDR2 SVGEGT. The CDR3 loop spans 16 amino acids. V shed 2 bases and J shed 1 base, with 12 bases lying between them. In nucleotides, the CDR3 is TGTGCCAGCAGTTACCCGGGACACTGGAGCAATCAGCCCCAGCATTTT. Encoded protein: CASSYPGHWSNQPQHF.

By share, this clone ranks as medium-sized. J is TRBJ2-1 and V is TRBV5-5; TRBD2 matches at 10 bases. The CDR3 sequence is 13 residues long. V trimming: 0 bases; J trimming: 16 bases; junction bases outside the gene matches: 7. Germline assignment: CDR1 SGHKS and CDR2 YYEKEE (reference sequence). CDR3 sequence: CASSLGLGTSAFF. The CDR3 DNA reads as TGTGCCAGCAGCTTGGGTCTGGGGACTAGCGCTTTCTTC.

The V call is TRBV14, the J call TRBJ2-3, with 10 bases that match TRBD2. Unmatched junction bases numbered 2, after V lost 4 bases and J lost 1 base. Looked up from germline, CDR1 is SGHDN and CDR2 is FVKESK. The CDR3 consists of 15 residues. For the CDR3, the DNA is TGTGCCAGCAGCCCCGGGACTAGCGGCACAGATACGCAGTATTTT. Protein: CASSPGTSGTDTQYF.

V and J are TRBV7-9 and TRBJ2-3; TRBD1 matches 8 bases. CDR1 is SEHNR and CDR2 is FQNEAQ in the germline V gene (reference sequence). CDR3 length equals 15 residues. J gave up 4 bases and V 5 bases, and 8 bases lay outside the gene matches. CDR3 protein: CASSPGQGEADTQYF. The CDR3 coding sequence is TGTGCCAGCAGCCCTGGACAGGGCGAGGCAGATACGCAGTATTTT.

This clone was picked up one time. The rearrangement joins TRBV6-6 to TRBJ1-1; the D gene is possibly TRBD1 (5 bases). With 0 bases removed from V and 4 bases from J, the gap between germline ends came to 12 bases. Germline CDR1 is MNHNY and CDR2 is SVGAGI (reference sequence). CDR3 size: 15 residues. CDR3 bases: TGTGCCAGCAGTTACTCGCCCGTCCAGGGCACTGAAGCTTTCTTT. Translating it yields CASSYSPVQGTEAFF.